The clone carrying this T cell receptor beta chain was seen at least ten times. Its specificity is unknown. The V and J ends lost 5 bases and 7 bases, in that order; junction bases with no gene match: 6. Germline loops: CDR1 MNHEY, CDR2 SVGAGI. This CDR3 contains 15 residues. These data belong to a study of post-analysis software for immune sequencing data. Turning to the study itself: Several disease courses (relapsing-remitting, secondary progressive and progressive-relapsing) of multiple sclerosis were included. Notes on the study in general: Multiple sclerosis patients had significantly lower normalized Chao1 diversity than controls. Compared with controls, patients had more of about 5 TRBV segments, including TRBV5-6, TRBV5-1 and TRBV20-1.

Carried by the TCR beta cDNA libraries were unique molecular identifiers. TCRdb reprocessed the PCR reads with MiXCR, giving one entry per CDR3 protein. This table holds 250,000 to 300,000 distinct CDR3 sequences, 36% found once. The J gene is TRBJ1-6, the V gene TRBV6-5; 9 bases fit TRBD1. What was sequenced was blood. The receptor comes from a girl aged 5-17 years with multiple sclerosis. For the CDR3, the DNA is TGTGCCAGCAGTACCCGGACAGGGGCAAATTCACCCCTCCACTTT. It translates to CASSTRTGANSPLHF.